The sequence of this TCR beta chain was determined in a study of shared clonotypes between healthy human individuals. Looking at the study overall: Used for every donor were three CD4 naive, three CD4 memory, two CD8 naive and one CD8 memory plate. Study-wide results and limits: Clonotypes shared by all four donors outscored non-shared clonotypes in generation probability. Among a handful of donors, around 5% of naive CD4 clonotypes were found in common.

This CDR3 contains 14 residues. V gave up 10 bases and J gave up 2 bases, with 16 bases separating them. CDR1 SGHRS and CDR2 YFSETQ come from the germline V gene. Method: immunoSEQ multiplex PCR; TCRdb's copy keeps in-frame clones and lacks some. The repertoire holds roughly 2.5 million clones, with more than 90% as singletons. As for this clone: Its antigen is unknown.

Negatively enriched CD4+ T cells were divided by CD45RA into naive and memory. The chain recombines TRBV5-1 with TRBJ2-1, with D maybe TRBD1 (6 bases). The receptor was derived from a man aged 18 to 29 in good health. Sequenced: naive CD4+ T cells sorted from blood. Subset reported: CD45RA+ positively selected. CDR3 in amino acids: CASNAGEPYNEQFF. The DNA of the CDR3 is TGCGCCTCAAATGCAGGGGAACCCTACAATGAGCAGTTCTTC.